These 26 T cell receptor beta chains share one sample of origin, sequenced in a study of response to subunit inactivated influenza vaccine. Using its own MiXCR run on the RT-PCR reads, TCRdb lists one record per CDR3 protein. The table includes around 760,000 distinct CDR3 sequences, roughly 13% detected once. Sequences were derived from PBMCs from blood, sampled 14 days before vaccination. These receptors came from a man aged 50-60 years who received an inactivated influenza vaccine.

This clonotype was detected a few times. V is TRBV7-6 and J is TRBJ2-5; 8 bases map to TRBD2. The junction had 6 bases not matched to a gene; V was cut back by 5 bases and J by 1 base. The CDR3 loop spans 15 amino acids. Germline V gives CDR1 SGHVS, CDR2 FNYEAQ. CDR3 loop: CASSIISGVQETQYF. Written as DNA, the CDR3 is TGTGCCAGCAGCATTATTAGCGGGGTCCAAGAGACCCAGTACTTC.

This rearrangement joins TRBV30 to TRBJ2-1; weak D call: TRBD2 (6 bases). The germline gives CDR1 GTSNPN, CDR2 SVGIG (reference sequence). Trimming pared 3 bases from V and 4 bases from J, leaving 10 bases between. The CDR3 has 13 amino acids. The CDR3 bases are TGTGCCTGGAGCGTACGGGGGTACAATGAGCAGTTCTTC. As protein: CAWSVRGYNEQFF.

This clonotype was seen at least ten times. The chain couples TRBV28 to TRBJ2-7; D is undetermined. Germline V gives CDR1 MDHEN, CDR2 SYDVKM. The length of the CDR3 is 11 residues. Trimming took off 7 bases at V and 3 bases at J, with 7 bases between the two ends. CDR3 DNA: TGTGCCAGCACCGGCTACTACGAGCAGTACTTC. It translates to CASTGYYEQYF.

V is TRBV19 and J is TRBJ1-1, with D perhaps matching TRBD1 (5 bases). The CDR3 is 14 residues long. In germline, CDR1 is LNHDA, CDR2 SQIVND (reference sequence). The germline V and J ends were trimmed by 7 bases and 1 base, with 13 bases remaining between them. In nucleotides, the CDR3 is TGTGCCAGTATGTTGGCAGGGCGGAACACTGAAGCTTTCTTT. Protein sequence: CASMLAGRNTEAFF.

The chain has TRBV27 and TRBJ1-2; 9 bases match TRBD1. Germline loops: CDR1 MNHEY, CDR2 SMNVEV (reference sequence). The junction had 11 bases not matched to a gene; V was cut back by 3 bases and J by 6 bases. The CDR3 is 16 residues long. Here the CDR3 reads CASSFVGTGILDGYTF. In DNA form, the CDR3 reads TGTGCCAGCAGTTTCGTCGGGACAGGGATTTTGGATGGCTACACCTTC.

V gene TRBV10-3 combines with J gene TRBJ2-5; unclear D gene. V lost 4 bases to trimming and J lost 5 bases, with 14 bases between them. Germline lookup yields CDR1 ENHRY and CDR2 SYGVKD. The CDR3 has 14 amino acids. CDR3 nucleotides: TGTGCCATCAGTGGGCTGGGCCATCGGGAGACCCAGTACTTC. Its protein is CAISGLGHRETQYF.

The chain couples TRBV27 to TRBJ2-2; D gene unclear. The CDR3 is 14 amino acids. V lost 4 bases and J 7 bases, leaving 13 bases between the germline ends. Germline lookup yields CDR1 MNHEY and CDR2 SMNVEV (reference sequence). CDR3 bases: TGTGCCAGCAGTTCCCTAGTTGTCCTCGGGGAGCTGTTTTTT. Residues: CASSSLVVLGELFF.

This clonotype has a count of ten or more. This chain joins TRBV6-2 or TRBV6-3 and TRBJ2-2, with 10 positions matching TRBD2. The CDR3 covers 17 residues. J gave up 4 bases and V 5 bases, and 10 bases lay outside the gene matches. Germline V lookup: CDR1 MNHEY, CDR2 SVGEGT. The CDR3 here is CASSQFASGGPTGELFF. The CDR3 nucleotides read TGTGCCAGCAGTCAATTCGCTAGCGGGGGTCCCACCGGGGAGCTGTTTTTT.

This chain links TRBV20-1 with TRBJ2-3; D is unresolved. CDR3 length equals 11 residues. Trimming took 5 bases from V and 7 from J, leaving 10 bases between them. Germline V gives CDR1 DFQATT, CDR2 SNEGSKA (reference sequence). The CDR3 loop is CSAGAINTQYF. As DNA, the CDR3 is TGCAGTGCTGGAGCAATAAATACGCAGTATTTT.

The CDR3 region has the DNA TGTGCCAGCAGTTACAGGGAGTGGAACACTGAAGCTTTCTTT. It translates to CASSYREWNTEAFF. The rearrangement links TRBV6-2 or TRBV6-3 to TRBJ1-1; D remains unclear. Germline loops: CDR1 MNHEY, CDR2 SVGEGT. This CDR3 has 14 residues. Trimming left V 2 bases short and J 1 base short, with 8 bases between.

The sample holds a few counts of this clonotype. The J gene is TRBJ2-7, the V gene TRBV28; 8 positions agree with TRBD1. V shed 4 bases and J 2 bases; nucleotides not matched to a gene: 7. Germline CDR1 and CDR2: MDHEN and SYDVKM. The CDR3 length is 15 residues. This CDR3 reads CASSSRDRQAYEQYF. The CDR3 bases are TGTGCCAGCAGTTCCCGGGACAGGCAAGCCTACGAGCAGTACTTC.

The table lists this clonotype with a few counts. V and J are TRBV6-5 and TRBJ2-1; no definite D call. Germline V gene data show CDR1 as MNHEY and CDR2 as SVGAGI. V lost 0 bases to trimming and J lost 6 bases, with 9 bases between them. The CDR3 runs 14 residues. Here the CDR3 DNA reads TGTGCCAGCAGTTACTCGGAATTGGGCAATGAGCAGTTCTTC. Translating it yields CASSYSELGNEQFF.

This clonotype was seen a few times. The chain links TRBV11-2 to TRBJ2-5; D is tentatively TRBD1 or TRBD2 (5 bases each). Trimming removed 5 bases from V and 12 bases from J, with 19 bases in between. The CDR3 totals 13 residues. Per germline, CDR1 SGHAT and CDR2 FQNNGV. CDR3 loop: CASSAVGARRKYF. CDR3 nucleotide sequence: TGTGCCAGCAGCGCAGTCGGGGCGAGGCGAAAGTACTTC.

This clonotype was counted only a few times. The CDR3 region is CASSPVRESYNEQFF. CDR3 coding DNA: TGTGCCAGCTCACCTGTGCGGGAGAGCTACAATGAGCAGTTCTTC. The chain has TRBV18 and TRBJ2-1; the match to TRBD2 covers 7 bases. V lost 3 bases to trimming and J lost 3 bases; unmatched junction nucleotides: 5. This CDR3 contains 15 residues. From germline, CDR1 is KGHSH and CDR2 LQKENI.

This chain links TRBV28 with TRBJ2-1; D is possibly TRBD2 (6 bases). This CDR3 has 15 amino acids. CDR1 is MDHEN, CDR2 SYDVKM, per germline. The V end lost 9 bases, the J end lost 0 bases, and 15 bases lay between the germline ends. CDR3 DNA: TGTGCCAGTCGACTAGACTCGAGCTCCTACAATGAGCAGTTCTTC. It encodes CASRLDSSSYNEQFF.

This chain links TRBV2 with TRBJ2-3, with 7 bases fitting TRBD2. Germline values: CDR1 SNHLY, CDR2 FYNNEI. The CDR3 loop spans 19 amino acids. The V segment lost 2 bases and the J segment 2 bases; nucleotides outside the gene matches: 16. The CDR3 here is CASSERGWGGLNFTDTQYF. The CDR3 DNA is TGTGCCAGCAGTGAAAGGGGCTGGGGGGGACTTAACTTCACAGATACGCAGTATTTT.

This clonotype has a handful of counts. The chain employs TRBV6-1 and TRBJ1-2, with 7 bases lining up with TRBD1. The CDR3 spans 14 residues. The ends lost 5 bases at V and 7 bases at J; junction bases unmatched: 10. CDR1 is MNHNS, CDR2 SASEGT, per germline. CDR3 nucleotides: TGTGCCAGCAGTAATGGACAGGCCATTGGTGGCTACACCTTC. Protein: CASSNGQAIGGYTF.

This clonotype has only a few counts. The chain recombines TRBV21-1 with TRBJ2-1; the D call of TRBD1 is as the table states it, not checked on the DNA. TRBV21-1 has pseudogene status. This CDR3 spans 14 amino acids. The CDR3 bases are TGTGCCAGCAGCAACTGCGCCCCCTACAATGAGCAGTTCTTC. Translated, it gives CASSNCAPYNEQFF.

The chain combines TRBV28 with TRBJ2-3; D uncertain. The CDR3 consists of 13 residues. V lost 1 base to trimming and J lost 4 bases, with 6 bases between them. In germline, CDR1 is MDHEN, CDR2 SYDVKM. The DNA of the CDR3 is TGTGCCAGCAGTTTATTGGACCCAGATACGCAGTATTTT. It translates to CASSLLDPDTQYF.

This clonotype was observed a few times. The V call is TRBV12-3 or TRBV12-4, the J call TRBJ1-6; 7 bases fit TRBD1. This CDR3 has 14 residues. V gave up 3 bases and J gave up 9 bases; unmatched junction bases: 5. The CDR3 DNA reads as TGTGCCAGCAGTTTTGGAGGGGGCTCTTCACCCCTCCACTTT. Residues: CASSFGGGSSPLHF.

This clonotype was observed a few times. The chain uses TRBV5-1 and TRBJ1-2, with 10 bases matching TRBD1. Germline CDR1 SGHRS, CDR2 YFSETQ. The CDR3 sequence is 14 residues long. The J segment lost 7 bases and the V segment lost 4 bases, leaving 7 bases of the junction unmatched. The CDR3 reads CASSLDRGRSGYTF. The CDR3 coding sequence is TGCGCCAGCAGCCTCGACAGGGGGCGAAGTGGCTACACCTTC.

This clonotype was detected a few times. The rearrangement links TRBV10-3 to TRBJ2-5; TRBD2 matches 7 bases. The J segment lost 5 bases and the V segment lost 6 bases, leaving 15 bases of the junction unmatched. The CDR3 sequence is 16 residues long. Germline lookup yields CDR1 ENHRY and CDR2 SYGVKD. The CDR3 loop is CAIRDPRRESEETQYF. CDR3 bases: TGTGCCATCAGGGACCCCAGGCGGGAGAGCGAGGAGACCCAGTACTTC.

This clonotype was seen more than once but under ten times. The genes are TRBV29-1 and TRBJ2-1, with TRBD2 matching 7 bases. With V trimmed by 4 bases and J by 2 bases, 2 bases remained unmatched. Germline V lookup: CDR1 SQVTM, CDR2 ANQGSEA. The CDR3 is 13 amino acids. The CDR3 loop is CSVGRGTYNEQFF. CDR3 coding DNA: TGCAGCGTTGGGCGGGGGACCTACAATGAGCAGTTCTTC.

The J gene is TRBJ2-2, the V gene TRBV20-1, with D unclear. The CDR3 sequence is 14 residues long. The V gene lost 7 bases and the J gene lost 0 bases, with 12 bases spanning the gap. Germline-derived CDR1 and CDR2 are DFQATT and SNEGSKA (reference sequence). The chain's CDR3 is CSGRGVSNTGELFF. The CDR3 coding sequence is TGCAGTGGAAGAGGCGTGTCGAACACCGGGGAGCTGTTTTTT.

The chain employs TRBV20-1 and TRBJ2-7, with D possibly TRBD1 on 5 matching bases. Germline values: CDR1 DFQATT, CDR2 SNEGSKA (reference sequence). The CDR3 totals 11 residues. Deletions cut 5 bases from V and 2 bases from J, with 7 bases between. CDR3 region: CSAGQTYEQYF. The CDR3 DNA sequence: TGCAGTGCTGGACAAACCTACGAGCAGTACTTC.

In its sample, this clonotype was seen many times. This chain uses TRBV28 with TRBJ2-7; D tentatively reads TRBD1 or TRBD2 (5 bases each). The CDR3 loop spans 16 amino acids. The V gene's germline CDR1 is MDHEN and CDR2 SYDVKM. V gave up 7 bases and J gave up 0 bases, with 19 bases separating them. CDR3 region: CASIRRLGTLSYEQYF. Here the CDR3 DNA reads TGTGCCAGCATTCGTCGGCTCGGGACGCTCTCCTACGAGCAGTACTTC.